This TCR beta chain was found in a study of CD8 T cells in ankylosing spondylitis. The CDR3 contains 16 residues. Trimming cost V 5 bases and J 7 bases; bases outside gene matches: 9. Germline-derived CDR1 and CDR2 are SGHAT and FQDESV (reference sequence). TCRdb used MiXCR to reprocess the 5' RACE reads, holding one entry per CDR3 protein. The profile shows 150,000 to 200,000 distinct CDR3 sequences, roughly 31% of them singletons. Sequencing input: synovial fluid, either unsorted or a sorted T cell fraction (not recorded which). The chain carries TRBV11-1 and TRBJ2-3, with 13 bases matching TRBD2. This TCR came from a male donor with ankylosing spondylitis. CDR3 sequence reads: CASSLRTSGSVYTQYF. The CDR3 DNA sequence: TGTGCCAGCAGCCTTCGGACTAGCGGGAGTGTCTATACGCAGTATTTT.